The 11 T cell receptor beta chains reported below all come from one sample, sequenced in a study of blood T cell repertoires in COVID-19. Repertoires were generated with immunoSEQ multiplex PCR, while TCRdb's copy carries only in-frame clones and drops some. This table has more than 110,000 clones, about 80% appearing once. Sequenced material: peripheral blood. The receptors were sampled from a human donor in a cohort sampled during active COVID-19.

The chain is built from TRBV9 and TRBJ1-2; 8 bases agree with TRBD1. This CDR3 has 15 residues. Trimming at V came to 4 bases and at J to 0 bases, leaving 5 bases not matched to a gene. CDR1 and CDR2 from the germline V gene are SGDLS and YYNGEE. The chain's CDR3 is CASSTRTGTNYGYTF. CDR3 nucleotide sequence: TGTGCCAGCAGCACCCGGACAGGGACTAACTATGGCTACACCTTC.

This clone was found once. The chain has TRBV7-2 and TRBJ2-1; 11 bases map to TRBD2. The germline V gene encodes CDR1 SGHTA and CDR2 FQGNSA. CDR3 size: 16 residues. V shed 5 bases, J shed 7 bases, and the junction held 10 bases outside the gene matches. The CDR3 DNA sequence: TGTGCCAGCAGCCAGAACCGAGTAGCGGGAGGGAATGAGCAGTTCTTC. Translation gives CASSQNRVAGGNEQFF.

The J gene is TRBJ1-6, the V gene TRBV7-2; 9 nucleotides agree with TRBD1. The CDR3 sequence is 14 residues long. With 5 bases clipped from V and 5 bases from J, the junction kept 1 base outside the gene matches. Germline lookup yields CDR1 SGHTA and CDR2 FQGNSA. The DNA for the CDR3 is TGTGCCAGCAGCCGGACAGGGGATAATTCACCCCTCCACTTT. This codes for CASSRTGDNSPLHF.

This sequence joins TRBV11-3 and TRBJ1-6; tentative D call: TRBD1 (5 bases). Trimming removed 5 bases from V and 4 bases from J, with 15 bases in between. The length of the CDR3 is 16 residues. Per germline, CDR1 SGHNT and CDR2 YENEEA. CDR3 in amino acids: CASSPGGVVYNSPLHF. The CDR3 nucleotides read TGTGCCAGCAGCCCGGGGGGGGTGGTATATAATTCACCCCTCCACTTT.

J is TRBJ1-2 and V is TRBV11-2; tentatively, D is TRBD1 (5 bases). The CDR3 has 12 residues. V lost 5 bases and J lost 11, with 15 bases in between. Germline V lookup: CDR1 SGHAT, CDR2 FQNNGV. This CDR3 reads CASSLQGRGYTF. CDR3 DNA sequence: TGTGCCAGCAGCCTCCAAGGGAGGGGTTACACCTTC.

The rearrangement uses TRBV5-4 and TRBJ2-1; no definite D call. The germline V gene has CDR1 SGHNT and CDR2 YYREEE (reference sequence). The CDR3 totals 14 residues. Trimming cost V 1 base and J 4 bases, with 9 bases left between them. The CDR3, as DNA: TGTGCCAGCAGCTTGCCCCCTAGTTACAATGAGCAGTTCTTC. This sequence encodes CASSLPPSYNEQFF.

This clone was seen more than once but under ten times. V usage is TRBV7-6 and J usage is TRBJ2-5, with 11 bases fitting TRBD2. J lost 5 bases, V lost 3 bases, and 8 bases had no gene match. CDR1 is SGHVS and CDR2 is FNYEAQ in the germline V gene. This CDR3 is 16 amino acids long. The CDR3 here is CASSFSLAGGQETQYF. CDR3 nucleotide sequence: TGTGCCAGCAGCTTTAGCTTAGCGGGGGGGCAGGAGACCCAGTACTTC. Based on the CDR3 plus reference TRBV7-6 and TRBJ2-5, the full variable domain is GAGVSQSPRYKVTKRGQDVALRCDPISGHVSLYWYRQALGQGPEFLTYFNYEAQQDKSGLPNDRFSAERPEGSISTLTIQRTEQRDSAMYRCASSFSLAGGQETQYFGPGTRLLVL.

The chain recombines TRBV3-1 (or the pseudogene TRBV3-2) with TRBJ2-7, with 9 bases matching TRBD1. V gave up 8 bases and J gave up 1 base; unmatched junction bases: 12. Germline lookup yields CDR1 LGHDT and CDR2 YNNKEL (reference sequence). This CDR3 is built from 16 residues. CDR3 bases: TGTGCCAGCCCGGGGAAGGGGACAGGGAATTCCTACGAGCAGTACTTC. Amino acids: CASPGKGTGNSYEQYF.

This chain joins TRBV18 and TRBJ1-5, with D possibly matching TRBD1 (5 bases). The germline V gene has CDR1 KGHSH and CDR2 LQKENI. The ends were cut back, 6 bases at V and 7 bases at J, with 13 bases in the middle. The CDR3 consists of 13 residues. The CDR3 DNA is TGTGCCAGCTCTAAATCAGGGTTACAGCCCCAGCATTTT. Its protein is CASSKSGLQPQHF.

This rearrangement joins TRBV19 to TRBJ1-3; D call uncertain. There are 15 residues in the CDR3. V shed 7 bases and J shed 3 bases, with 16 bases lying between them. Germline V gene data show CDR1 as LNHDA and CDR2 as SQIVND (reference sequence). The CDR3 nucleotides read TGTGCCAGTACCCCTGCGGGAGAAATTGGAAACACCATATATTTT. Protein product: CASTPAGEIGNTIYF.

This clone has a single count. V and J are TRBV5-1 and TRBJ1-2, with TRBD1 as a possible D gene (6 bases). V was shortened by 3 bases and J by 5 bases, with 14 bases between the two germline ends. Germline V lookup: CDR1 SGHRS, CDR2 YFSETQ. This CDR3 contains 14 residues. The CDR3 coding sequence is TGCGCCAGCAGCTCGGACGGACAGAAGTATGGCTACACCTTC. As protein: CASSSDGQKYGYTF.